The entry below describes one T cell receptor beta chain. The antigen remains unidentified. Positive CCR7 selection of CD45RO-negative cells yielded the naive CD8 cells, and terminally differentiated effector memory CD45RA+ cells were excluded. The data originate from a study of shared clonotypes between healthy human individuals. Across the study: For every donor, three CD4 naive, three CD4 memory, two CD8 naive and one CD8 memory plates were used.

This table comes from immunoSEQ multiplex PCR, and its TCRdb copy is limited to in-frame clones, with some not included. The sample includes about 600,000 clones, about 98% of them seen just once. V lost 4 bases, J lost 4 bases, and 11 bases lay in between. The CDR3 extends over 14 amino acids. Germline lookup yields CDR1 SGHVS and CDR2 FNYEAQ. Overall study results and limits: Non-shared clonotypes had lower generation probabilities than clonotypes shared by all four sorted-subset donors. It was only blood that was sampled, and tissue repertoires likely differ. Genetic and exposure-history diversity was limited by the small donor number.

The receptor was derived from a man aged 25 to 40 in good health. The chain employs TRBV7-6 and TRBJ2-1; possibly TRBD2 for D (5 bases). The material sequenced was naive CD8+ T cells sorted from blood. CDR3 nucleotides: TGTGCCAGCAGCTCCCAAGAGCGGTACAATGAGCAGTTCTTC. It yields the protein CASSSQERYNEQFF. The entire variable domain, with the rest obtained from reference TRBV7-6 and TRBJ2-1, is as follows: GAGVSQSPRYKVTKRGQDVALRCDPISGHVSLYWYRQALGQGPEFLTYFNYEAQQDKSGLPNDRFSAERPEGSISTLTIQRTEQRDSAMYRCASSSQERYNEQFFGPGTRLTVL.